This entry concerns a single T cell receptor (beta chain). Its antigen remains undetermined. It has no much larger one-base neighbor in the sample; base qualities were not kept. TCRbeta CDR3 regions were amplified from genomic DNA using the immunoSEQ Assay, a bias-controlled multiplex PCR. As for the original processing: Nucleated cell counts per sample were estimated from amplification of reference gene primers within the assay. To quantify the absolute abundance of each unique TCRbeta CDR3 rearrangement, sequence reads were collapsed and filtered. For each sample, productive Simpson clonality was calculated as the square root of Simpson's diversity index over productive rearrangements. Here the immuneACCESS table is served through TCRdb, limited to in-frame sequences with V and J called. Missing clones are a known gap in these copies; in checked studies unresolved V genes cover under half, and the rest lacks a known reason. That table furnishes V, J and clone size, whereas the DNA furnished D and trimming. The sample contains about 130,000 clones, more than 85% of them found a single time. Roughly 2% of the sample lies in the top ten.

Trimming takes 2 bases from V and 7 bases from J, and the germline ends sit 14 bases apart. The germline V gene encodes CDR1 GTSNPN and CDR2 SVGIG (reference sequence). The CDR3 spans 14 residues, from the cysteine through the phenylalanine. Of the read, only the CDR3 DNA is kept; its 42 bases are in frame from base 1. The source of the sample is a study of blood T cell repertoires in COVID-19 (dated by TCRdb to 2020 to 2022). About the study as a whole: Collaborator samples came from the United States, Italy and Spain and covered acute and convalescent phases of COVID-19. The material from the prospective study consisted of cDNA or gDNA derived from T cells, B-cell-depleted T cells, or PBMCs. The dataset comprised deeply sampled blood TCRbeta repertoires from subjects exposed to, actively infected with, or recovered from COVID-19. A freely available public database, intended as a resource for researchers studying the immune response to SARS-CoV-2, is where the repertoires were released. Samples came from the ongoing ImmuneRACE study (first 160 participants) plus 1,254 subjects from 6 global collaborators. The sample metadata nearly always contained a de-identified subject ID, COVID-19 status, age in years and sex. HLA class I and class II types, where available, came from metadata supplied by the sample provider rather than from assay-based typing. Broader findings and caveats from the paper: Clinical and demographic metadata were provided uncurated, with the amount varying by source and participant.

In Seattle, one collaborating source enrolled patients while the infection was active and tracked those patients longitudinally over the course of disease. Each collaborating institution followed its own protocols to collect whole blood in K2EDTA tubes. Collaborator samples were shipped for TCRbeta analysis as frozen whole blood, isolated PBMCs, or DNA extracted from either sample type. Sequencing was done on a sample of peripheral blood. This sequence originates from a man aged 45 to 65 with COVID-19, enrolled during active disease. The chain couples TRBV30 to TRBJ1-4; TRBD1 is possibly the D segment (6 matching bases). In nucleotide form, the sequence is TGTGCCTGGAGTTCCGGGGGGCCTAGTGAAAAACTGTTTTTT. It codes for CAWSSGGPSEKLFF.